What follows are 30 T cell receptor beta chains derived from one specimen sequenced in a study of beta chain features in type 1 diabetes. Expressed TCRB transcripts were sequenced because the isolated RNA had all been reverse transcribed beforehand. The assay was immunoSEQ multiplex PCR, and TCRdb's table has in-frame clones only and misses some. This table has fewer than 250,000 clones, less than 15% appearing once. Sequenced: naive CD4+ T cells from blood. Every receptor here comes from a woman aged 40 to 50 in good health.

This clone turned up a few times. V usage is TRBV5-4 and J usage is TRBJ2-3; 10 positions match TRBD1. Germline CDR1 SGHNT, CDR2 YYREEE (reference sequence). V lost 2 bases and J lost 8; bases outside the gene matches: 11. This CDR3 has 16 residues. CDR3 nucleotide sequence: TGTGCCAGCAGCTTCCCCGGGGACAGGGGAACGGCTACGCAGTATTTT. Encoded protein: CASSFPGDRGTATQYF.

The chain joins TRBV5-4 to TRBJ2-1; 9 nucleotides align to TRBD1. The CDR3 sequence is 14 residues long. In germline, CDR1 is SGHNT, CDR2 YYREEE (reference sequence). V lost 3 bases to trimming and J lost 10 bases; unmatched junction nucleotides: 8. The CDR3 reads CASSSGGQGREQFF. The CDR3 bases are TGTGCCAGCAGCTCTGGAGGACAGGGGAGGGAGCAGTTCTTC.

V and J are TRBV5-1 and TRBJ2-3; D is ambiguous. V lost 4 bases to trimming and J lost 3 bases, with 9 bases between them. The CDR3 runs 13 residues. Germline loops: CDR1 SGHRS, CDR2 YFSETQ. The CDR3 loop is CASSTGGTDTQYF. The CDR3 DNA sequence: TGCGCCAGCAGCACGGGTGGGACAGATACGCAGTATTTT.

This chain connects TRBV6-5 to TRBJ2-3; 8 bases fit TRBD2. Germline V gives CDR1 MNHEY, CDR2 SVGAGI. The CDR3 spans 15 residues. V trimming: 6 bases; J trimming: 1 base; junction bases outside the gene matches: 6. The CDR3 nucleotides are TGTGCCAGCAGGATCGGGGGGGCCGGCACAGATACGCAGTATTTT. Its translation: CASRIGGAGTDTQYF.

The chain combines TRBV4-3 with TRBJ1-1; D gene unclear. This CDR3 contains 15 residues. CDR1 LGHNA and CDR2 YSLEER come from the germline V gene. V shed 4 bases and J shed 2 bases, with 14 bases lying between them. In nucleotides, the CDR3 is TGCGCCAGCAGCCGAGAGCCCAGAGGAAACACTGAAGCTTTCTTT. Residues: CASSREPRGNTEAFF.

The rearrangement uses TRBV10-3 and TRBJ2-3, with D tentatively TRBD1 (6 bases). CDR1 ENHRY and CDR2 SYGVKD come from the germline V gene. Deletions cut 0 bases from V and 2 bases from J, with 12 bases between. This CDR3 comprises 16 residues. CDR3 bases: TGTGCCATCAGTGAGTCTCAGGGGACGAACACAGATACGCAGTATTTT. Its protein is CAISESQGTNTDTQYF.

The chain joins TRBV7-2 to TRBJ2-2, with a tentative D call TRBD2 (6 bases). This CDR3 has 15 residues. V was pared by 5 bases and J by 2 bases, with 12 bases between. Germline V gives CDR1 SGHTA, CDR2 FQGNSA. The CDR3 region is CASSLGGTNTGELFF. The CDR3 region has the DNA TGTGCCAGCAGCCTCGGGGGAACCAACACCGGGGAGCTGTTTTTT. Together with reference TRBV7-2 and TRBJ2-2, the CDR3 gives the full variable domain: GAGVSQSPSNKVTEKGKDVELRCDPISGHTALYWYRQSLGQGLEFLIYFQGNSAPDKSGLPSDRFSAERTGGSVSTLTIQRTQQEDSAVYLCASSLGGTNTGELFFGEGSRLTVL.

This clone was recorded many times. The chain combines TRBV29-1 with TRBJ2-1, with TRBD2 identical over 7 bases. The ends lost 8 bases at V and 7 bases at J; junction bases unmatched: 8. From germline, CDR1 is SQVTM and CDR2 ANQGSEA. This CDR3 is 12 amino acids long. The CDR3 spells CSMFRGGNEQFF. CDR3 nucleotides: TGCAGCATGTTTAGGGGAGGGAATGAGCAGTTCTTC.

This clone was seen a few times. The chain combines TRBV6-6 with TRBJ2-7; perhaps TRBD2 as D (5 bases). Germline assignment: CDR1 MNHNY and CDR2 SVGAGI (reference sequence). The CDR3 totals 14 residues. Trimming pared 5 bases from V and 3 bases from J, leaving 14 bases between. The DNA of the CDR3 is TGTGCCAGCAGTCCCGGGCGGAGGTACTACGAGCAGTACTTC. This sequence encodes CASSPGRRYYEQYF.

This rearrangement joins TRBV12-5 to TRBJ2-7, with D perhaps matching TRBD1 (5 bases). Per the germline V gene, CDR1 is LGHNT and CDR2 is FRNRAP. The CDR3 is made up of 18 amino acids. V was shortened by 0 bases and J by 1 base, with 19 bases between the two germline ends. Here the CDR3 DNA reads TGTGCTAGTGGTTTGGTAAACACAGGTACAGTCCTTTCCTACGAGCAGTACTTC. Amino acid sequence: CASGLVNTGTVLSYEQYF.

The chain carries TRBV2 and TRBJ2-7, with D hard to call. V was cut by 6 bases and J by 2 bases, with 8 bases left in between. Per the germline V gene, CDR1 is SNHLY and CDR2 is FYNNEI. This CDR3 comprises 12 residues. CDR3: CASRTETYEQYF. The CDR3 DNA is TGTGCCAGCAGGACGGAGACCTACGAGCAGTACTTC.

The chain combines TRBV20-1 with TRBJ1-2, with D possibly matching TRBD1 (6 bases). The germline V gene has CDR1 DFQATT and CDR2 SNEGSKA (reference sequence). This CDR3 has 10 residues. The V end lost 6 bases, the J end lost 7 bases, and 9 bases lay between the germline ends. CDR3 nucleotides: TGCAGTGCGGTCAGGGGTGGCTACACCTTC. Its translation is CSAVRGGYTF.

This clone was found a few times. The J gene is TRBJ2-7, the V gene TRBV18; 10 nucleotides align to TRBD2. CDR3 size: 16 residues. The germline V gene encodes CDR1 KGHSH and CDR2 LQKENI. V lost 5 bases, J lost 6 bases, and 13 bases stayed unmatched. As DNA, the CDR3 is TGTGCCAGCTCAGCCTACTGGAGCGGGGGGGCCTCCGAGCAGTACTTC. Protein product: CASSAYWSGGASEQYF.

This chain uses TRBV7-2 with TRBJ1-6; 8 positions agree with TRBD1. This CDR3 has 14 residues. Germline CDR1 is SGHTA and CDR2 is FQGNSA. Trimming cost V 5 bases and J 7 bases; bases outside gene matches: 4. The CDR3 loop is CASSPRQGNSPLHF. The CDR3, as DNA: TGTGCCAGCAGCCCAAGACAGGGGAATTCACCCCTCCACTTT.

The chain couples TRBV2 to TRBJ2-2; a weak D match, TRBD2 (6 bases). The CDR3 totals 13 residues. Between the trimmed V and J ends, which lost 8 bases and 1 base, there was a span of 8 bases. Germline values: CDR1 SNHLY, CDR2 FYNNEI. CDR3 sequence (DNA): TGTGCCAGCTGGCGGGAGAACACCGGGGAGCTGTTTTTT. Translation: CASWRENTGELFF.

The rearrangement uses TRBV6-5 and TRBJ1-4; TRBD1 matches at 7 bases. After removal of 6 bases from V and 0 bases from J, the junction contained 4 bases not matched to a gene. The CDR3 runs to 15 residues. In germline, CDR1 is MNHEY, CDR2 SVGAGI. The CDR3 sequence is CASSRQGPTNEKLFF. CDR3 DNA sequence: TGTGCCAGCAGCCGACAGGGACCAACTAATGAAAAACTGTTTTTT.

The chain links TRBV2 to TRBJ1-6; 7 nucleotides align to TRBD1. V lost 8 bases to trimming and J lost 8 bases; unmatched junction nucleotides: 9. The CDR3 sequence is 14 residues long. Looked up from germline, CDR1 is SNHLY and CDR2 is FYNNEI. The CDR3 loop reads CASERDSTYSPLHF. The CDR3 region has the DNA TGTGCCAGCGAAAGGGACAGTACCTATTCACCCCTCCACTTT.

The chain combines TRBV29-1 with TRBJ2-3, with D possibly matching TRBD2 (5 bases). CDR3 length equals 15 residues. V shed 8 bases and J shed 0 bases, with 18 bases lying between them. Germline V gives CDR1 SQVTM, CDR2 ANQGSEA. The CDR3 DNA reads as TGCAGCACCTCCAACTCGGGCGGGAGCACAGATACGCAGTATTTT. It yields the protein CSTSNSGGSTDTQYF.

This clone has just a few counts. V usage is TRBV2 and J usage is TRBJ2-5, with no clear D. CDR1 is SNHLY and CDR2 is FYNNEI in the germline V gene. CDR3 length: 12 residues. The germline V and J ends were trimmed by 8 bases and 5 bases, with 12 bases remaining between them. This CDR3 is CASGLIFETQYF. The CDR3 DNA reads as TGTGCCAGCGGGCTGATATTTGAGACCCAGTACTTC. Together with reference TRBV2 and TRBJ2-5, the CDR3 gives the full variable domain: EPEVTQTPSHQVTQMGQEVILRCVPISNHLYFYWYRQILGQKVEFLVSFYNNEISEKSEIFDDQFSVERPDGSNFTLKIRSTKLEDSAMYFCASGLIFETQYFGPGTRLLVL.

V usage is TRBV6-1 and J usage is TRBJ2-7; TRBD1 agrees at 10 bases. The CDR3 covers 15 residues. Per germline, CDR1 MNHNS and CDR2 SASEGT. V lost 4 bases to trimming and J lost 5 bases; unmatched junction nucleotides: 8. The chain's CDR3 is CASSVAGTGVHEQYF. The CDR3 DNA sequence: TGTGCCAGCAGTGTCGCCGGGACAGGGGTCCACGAGCAGTACTTC.

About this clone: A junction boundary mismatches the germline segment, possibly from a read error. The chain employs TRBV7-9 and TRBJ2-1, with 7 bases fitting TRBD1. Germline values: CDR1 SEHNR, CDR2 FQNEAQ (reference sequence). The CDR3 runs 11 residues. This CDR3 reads CASNPDRALIF. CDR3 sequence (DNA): TGTGCCAGCAACCCCGACAGGGCGTTAATCTTC.

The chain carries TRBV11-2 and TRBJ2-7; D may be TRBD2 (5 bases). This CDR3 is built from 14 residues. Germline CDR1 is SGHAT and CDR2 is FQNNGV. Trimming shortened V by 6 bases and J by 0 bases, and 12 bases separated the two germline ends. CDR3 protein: CASSPQRSSYEQYF. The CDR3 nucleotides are TGTGCCAGCAGTCCCCAGCGGAGCTCCTACGAGCAGTACTTC.

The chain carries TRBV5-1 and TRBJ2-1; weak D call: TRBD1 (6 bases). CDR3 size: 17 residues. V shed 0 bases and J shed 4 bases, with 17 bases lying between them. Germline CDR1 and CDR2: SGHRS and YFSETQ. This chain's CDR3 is CASSLAVGQSKYNEQFF. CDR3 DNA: TGCGCCAGCAGCTTGGCCGTAGGACAGAGCAAATACAATGAGCAGTTCTTC.

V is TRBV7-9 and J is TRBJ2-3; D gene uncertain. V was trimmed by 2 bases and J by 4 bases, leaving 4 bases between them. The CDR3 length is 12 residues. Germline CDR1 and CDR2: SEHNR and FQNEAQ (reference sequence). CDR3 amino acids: CASSLSADTQYF. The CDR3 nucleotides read TGTGCCAGCAGCTTAAGCGCAGATACGCAGTATTTT.

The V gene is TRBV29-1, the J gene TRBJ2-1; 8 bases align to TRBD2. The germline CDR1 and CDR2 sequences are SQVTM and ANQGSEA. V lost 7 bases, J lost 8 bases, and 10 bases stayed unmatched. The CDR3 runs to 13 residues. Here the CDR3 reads CSGEGRGVHEQFF. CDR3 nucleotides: TGCAGCGGGGAGGGGCGGGGGGTACATGAGCAGTTCTTC.

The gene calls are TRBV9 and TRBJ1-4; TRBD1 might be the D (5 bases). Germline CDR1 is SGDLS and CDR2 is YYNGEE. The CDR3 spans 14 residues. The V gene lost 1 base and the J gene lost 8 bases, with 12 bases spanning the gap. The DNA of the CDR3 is TGTGCCAGCAGCGTAACGGGGGGTGGCGAAAAACTGTTTTTT. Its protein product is CASSVTGGGEKLFF.

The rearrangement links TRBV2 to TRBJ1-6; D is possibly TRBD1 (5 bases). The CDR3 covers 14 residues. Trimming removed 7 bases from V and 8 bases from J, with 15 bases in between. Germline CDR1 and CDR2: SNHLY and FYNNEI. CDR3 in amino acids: CASNPRVGDSPLHF. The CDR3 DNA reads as TGTGCCAGCAACCCCAGGGTTGGGGATTCACCCCTCCACTTT.

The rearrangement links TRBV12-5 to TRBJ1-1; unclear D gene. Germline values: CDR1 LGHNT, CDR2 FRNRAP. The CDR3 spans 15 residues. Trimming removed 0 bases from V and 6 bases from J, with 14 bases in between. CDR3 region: CASGLVPDHSAEAFF. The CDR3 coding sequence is TGTGCTAGTGGTTTGGTACCGGATCATAGCGCTGAAGCTTTCTTT.

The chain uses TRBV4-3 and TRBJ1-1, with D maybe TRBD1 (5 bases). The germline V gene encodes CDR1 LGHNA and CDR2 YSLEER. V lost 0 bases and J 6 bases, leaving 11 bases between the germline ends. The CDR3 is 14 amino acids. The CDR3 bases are TGCGCCAGCAGCCAAGACAGGGCTCGCGCTGAAGCTTTCTTT. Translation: CASSQDRARAEAFF.

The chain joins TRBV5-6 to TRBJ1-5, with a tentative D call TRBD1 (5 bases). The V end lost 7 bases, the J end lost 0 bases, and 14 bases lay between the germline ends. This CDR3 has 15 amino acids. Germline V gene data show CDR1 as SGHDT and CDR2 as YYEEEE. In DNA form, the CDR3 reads TGTGCCAGCGACGTCGGGGGTGCTAGCAATCAGCCCCAGCATTTT. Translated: CASDVGGASNQPQHF.